This T cell receptor (beta chain) was profiled in a study of blood T cell repertoires in COVID-19 (dated by TCRdb to the early 2020s). With respect to the entire study: Samples covering the acute and convalescent phases of COVID-19 were provided by collaborators in the United States, Italy and Spain. The prospective study material was composed of cDNA or gDNA derived from T cells, B-cell-depleted T cells, or PBMCs. The dataset comprised deeply sampled blood TCRbeta repertoires from subjects exposed to, actively infected with, or recovered from COVID-19. A freely available public database, intended as a resource for researchers studying the immune response to SARS-CoV-2, is where the repertoires were released. Samples were obtained from the ongoing ImmuneRACE study (first 160 participants) and from some 1,200 subjects provided by 6 global collaborators. Sample metadata almost always included a de-identified subject ID, COVID-19 status, age in years and sex. HLA class I and class II types, where available, came from metadata supplied by the sample provider rather than from assay-based typing.

The CDR3 has 16 amino acids, counting the end cysteine and phenylalanine. Only the CDR3 portion is preserved as DNA: 48 bases, with reading frame beginning at the first base. From V the trimming removes 3 bases and from J it removes 7 bases, while the gene matches leave 7 bases of the junction unaccounted for. CDR1 MNHNS and CDR2 SASEGT were looked up in the germline V gene. Enrolling through a virtual design, the prospective study's participants ranged in age from roughly 18 to 89 years and lived across 24 United States geographic areas. To assign participants to cohorts, the prospective study relied on clinical history that participants themselves reported in a screening survey and a study questionnaire. For ImmuneRACE Cohort 3, a participant was defined as recovered based on two consecutive negative NP/OP PCR tests, clearance by a healthcare professional, or resolution of symptoms. In the prospective study, mobile phlebotomists collected whole blood, serum and a nasopharyngeal or oropharyngeal swab from each participant. Prospective study participants could optionally give additional blood draws and questionnaires over an approximately two-month period. Before DNA extraction, blood samples from the prospective study were shipped at room temperature or frozen.

Overall results and qualifications from the work: The amount of clinical and demographic metadata varied by source and participant and was provided uncurated.

The immunoSEQ Assay, a bias-controlled multiplex PCR, was used to amplify TCRbeta CDR3 regions from genomic DNA. Turning to the authors' computational methods: Within the assay, amplification of reference gene primers was used to estimate how many nucleated cells each sample contained. To quantify the absolute abundance of each unique TCRbeta CDR3 rearrangement, sequence reads were collapsed and filtered. For each sample, productive Simpson clonality was calculated as the square root of Simpson's diversity index over productive rearrangements. In TCRdb, the immuneACCESS table is reduced to in-frame sequences with V and J assigned. These tables do not hold every clone; where another copy was compared, an unresolved V gene accounts for under half, and the others remain unexplained. V and J calls and clone size are as listed in that table; D and trimming were resolved from the DNA. This sample is represented by 150,000 to 200,000 clones; approximately 84% of them were singletons. 7% to 9% of the sample rests with the top ten.

With respect to this clone: Its specific antigen is unknown. No base-level quality is on record; no much larger clone is a single base apart.

Specimen: PBMCs or T cells enriched from blood (not recorded which). The source is a man between 40 and 49 years old who had recovered from COVID-19. The receptor chain draws on TRBV6-1 and TRBJ1-6; 9 central bases correspond to TRBD1. Here is the DNA: TGTGCCAGCAGTGATCGGGAGGGGACAGGGAATTCACCCCTCCACTTT. Translated, this is CASSDREGTGNSPLHF.